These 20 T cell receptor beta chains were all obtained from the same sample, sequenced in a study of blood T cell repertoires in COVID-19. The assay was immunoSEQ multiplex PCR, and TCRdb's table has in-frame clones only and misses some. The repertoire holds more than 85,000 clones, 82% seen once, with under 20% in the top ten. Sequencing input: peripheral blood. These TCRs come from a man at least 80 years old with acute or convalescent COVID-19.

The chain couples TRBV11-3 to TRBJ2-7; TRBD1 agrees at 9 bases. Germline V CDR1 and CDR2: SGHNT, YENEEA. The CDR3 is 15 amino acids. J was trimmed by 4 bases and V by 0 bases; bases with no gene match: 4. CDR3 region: CASSLEFGQGYEQYF. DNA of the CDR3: TGTGCCAGCAGCTTAGAGTTCGGACAGGGGTACGAGCAGTACTTC.

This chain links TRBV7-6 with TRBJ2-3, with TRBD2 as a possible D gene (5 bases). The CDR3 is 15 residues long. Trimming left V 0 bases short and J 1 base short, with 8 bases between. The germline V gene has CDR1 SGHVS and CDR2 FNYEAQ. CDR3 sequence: CASSLAGVGTDTQYF. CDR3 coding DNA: TGTGCCAGCAGCTTAGCGGGAGTTGGCACAGATACGCAGTATTTT.

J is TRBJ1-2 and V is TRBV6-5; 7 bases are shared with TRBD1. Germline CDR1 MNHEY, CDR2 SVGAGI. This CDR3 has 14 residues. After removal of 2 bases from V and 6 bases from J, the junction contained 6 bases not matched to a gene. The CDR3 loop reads CASSYGRGGDGYTF. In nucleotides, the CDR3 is TGTGCCAGCAGTTACGGTAGAGGGGGCGATGGCTACACCTTC.

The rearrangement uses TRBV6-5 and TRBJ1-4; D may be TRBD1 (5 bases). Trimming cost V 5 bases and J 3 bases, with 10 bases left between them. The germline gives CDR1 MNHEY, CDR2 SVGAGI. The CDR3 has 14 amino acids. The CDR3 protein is CASSHTRANEKLFF. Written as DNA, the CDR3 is TGTGCCAGCAGTCATACCAGGGCTAATGAAAAACTGTTTTTT.

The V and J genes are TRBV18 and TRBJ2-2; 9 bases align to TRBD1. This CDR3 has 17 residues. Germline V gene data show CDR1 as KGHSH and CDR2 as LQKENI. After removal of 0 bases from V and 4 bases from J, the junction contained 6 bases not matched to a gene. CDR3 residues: CASSPPWTGAGTGELFF. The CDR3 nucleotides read TGTGCCAGCTCACCACCCTGGACAGGGGCGGGCACCGGGGAGCTGTTTTTT.

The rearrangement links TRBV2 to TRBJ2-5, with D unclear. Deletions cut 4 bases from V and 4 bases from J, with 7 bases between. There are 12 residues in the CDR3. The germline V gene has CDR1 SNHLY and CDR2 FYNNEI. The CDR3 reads CASSAASETQYF. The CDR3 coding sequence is TGTGCCAGCAGTGCTGCGTCAGAGACCCAGTACTTC.

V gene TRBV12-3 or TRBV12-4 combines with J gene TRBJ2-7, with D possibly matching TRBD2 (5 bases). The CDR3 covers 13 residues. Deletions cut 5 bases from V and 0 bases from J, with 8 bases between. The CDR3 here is CASSQDSSYEQYF. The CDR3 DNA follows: TGTGCCAGCAGTCAGGACTCCTCCTACGAGCAGTACTTC.

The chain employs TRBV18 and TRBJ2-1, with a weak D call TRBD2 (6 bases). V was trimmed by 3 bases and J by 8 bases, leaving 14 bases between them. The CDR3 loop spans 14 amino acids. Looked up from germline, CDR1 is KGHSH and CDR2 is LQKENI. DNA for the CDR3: TGTGCCAGCTCACCTTTAGGAGGGGATGATGAGCAGTTCTTC. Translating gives CASSPLGGDDEQFF.

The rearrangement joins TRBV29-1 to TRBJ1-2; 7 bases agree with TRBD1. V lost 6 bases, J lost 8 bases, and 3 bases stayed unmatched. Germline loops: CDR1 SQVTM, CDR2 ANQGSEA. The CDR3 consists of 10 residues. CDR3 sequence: CSVRGDGYTF. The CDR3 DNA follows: TGCAGCGTCAGGGGGGACGGCTACACCTTC.

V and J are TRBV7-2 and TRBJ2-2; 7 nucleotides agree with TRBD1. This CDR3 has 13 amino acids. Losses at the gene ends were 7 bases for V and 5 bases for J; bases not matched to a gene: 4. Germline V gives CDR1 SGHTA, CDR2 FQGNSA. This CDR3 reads CASTNRGTGELFF. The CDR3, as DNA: TGTGCCAGCACGAACAGGGGAACCGGGGAGCTGTTTTTT.

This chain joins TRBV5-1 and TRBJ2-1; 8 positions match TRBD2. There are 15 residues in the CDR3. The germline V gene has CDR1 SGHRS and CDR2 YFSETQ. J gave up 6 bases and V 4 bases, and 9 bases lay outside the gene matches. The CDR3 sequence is CASSRGSGVGNEQFF. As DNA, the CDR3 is TGCGCCAGCAGCAGAGGTAGCGGGGTTGGCAATGAGCAGTTCTTC. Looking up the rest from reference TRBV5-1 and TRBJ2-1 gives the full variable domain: KAGVTQTPRYLIKTRGQQVTLSCSPISGHRSVSWYQQTPGQGLQFLFEYFSETQRNKGNFPGRFSGRQFSNSRSEMNVSTLELGDSALYLCASSRGSGVGNEQFFGPGTRLTVL.

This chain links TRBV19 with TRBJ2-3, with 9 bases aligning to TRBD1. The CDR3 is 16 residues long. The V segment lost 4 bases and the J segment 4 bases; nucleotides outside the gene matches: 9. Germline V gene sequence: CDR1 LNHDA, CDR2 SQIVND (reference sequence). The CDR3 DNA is TGTGCCAGTAGTAGCCCCGGACAGGGGAACGCAGATACGCAGTATTTT. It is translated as CASSSPGQGNADTQYF.

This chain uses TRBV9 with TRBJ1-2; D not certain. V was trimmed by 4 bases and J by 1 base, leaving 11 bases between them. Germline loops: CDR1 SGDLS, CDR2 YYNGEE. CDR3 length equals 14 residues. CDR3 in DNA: TGTGCCAGCAGCTCAGGAGGGAGTAACTATGGCTACACCTTC. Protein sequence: CASSSGGSNYGYTF.

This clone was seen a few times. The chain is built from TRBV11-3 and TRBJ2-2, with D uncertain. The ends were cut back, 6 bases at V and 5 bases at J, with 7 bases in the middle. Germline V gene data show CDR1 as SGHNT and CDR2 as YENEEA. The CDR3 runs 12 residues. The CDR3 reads CASSERTGELFF. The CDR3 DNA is TGTGCCAGCAGTGAGAGGACCGGGGAGCTGTTTTTT.

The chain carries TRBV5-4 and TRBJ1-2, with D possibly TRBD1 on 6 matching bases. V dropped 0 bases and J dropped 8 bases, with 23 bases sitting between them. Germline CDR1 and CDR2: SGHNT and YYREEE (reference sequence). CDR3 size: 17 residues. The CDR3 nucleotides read TGTGCCAGCAGCTTGGCCGGGGGGGCAGGGGTAGGTCTAGGCTACACCTTC. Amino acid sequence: CASSLAGGAGVGLGYTF.

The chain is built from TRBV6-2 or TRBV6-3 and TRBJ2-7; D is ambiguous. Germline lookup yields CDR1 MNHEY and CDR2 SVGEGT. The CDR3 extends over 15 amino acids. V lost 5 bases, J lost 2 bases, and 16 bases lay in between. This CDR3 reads CASSPVVRFTYEQYF. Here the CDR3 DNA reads TGTGCCAGCAGTCCAGTAGTGAGGTTCACCTACGAGCAGTACTTC.

The CDR3 nucleotides read TGCGCCAGCAGAAGGGACAGTTTTACTAACACTGAAGCTTTCTTT. Translation: CASRRDSFTNTEAFF. The V gene is TRBV5-1, the J gene TRBJ1-1; 7 positions match TRBD1. V lost 5 bases to trimming and J lost 2 bases; unmatched junction nucleotides: 9. The CDR3 sequence is 15 residues long. CDR1 is SGHRS and CDR2 is YFSETQ in the germline V gene.

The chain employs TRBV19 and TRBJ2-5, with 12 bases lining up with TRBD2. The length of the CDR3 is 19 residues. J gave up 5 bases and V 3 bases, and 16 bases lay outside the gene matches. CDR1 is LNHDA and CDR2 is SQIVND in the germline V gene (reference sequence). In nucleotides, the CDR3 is TGTGCCAGTAGTATGGGCGGGCTAGCGGGGGGGCCGCATACCGAGACCCAGTACTTC. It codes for CASSMGGLAGGPHTETQYF.

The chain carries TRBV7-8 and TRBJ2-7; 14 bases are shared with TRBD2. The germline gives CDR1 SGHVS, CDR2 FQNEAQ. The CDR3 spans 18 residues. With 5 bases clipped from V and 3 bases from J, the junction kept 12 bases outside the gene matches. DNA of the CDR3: TGTGCCAGCAGCCACCCCTCTGGGACTAGCGGGAGTAGCTACGAGCAGTACTTC. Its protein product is CASSHPSGTSGSSYEQYF.

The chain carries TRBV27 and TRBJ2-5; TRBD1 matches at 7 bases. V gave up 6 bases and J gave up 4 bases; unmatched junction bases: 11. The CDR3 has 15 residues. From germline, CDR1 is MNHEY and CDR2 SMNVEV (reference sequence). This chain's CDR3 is CASRKRTGALETQYF. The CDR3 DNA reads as TGTGCCAGCAGGAAGCGTACAGGGGCCCTAGAGACCCAGTACTTC.